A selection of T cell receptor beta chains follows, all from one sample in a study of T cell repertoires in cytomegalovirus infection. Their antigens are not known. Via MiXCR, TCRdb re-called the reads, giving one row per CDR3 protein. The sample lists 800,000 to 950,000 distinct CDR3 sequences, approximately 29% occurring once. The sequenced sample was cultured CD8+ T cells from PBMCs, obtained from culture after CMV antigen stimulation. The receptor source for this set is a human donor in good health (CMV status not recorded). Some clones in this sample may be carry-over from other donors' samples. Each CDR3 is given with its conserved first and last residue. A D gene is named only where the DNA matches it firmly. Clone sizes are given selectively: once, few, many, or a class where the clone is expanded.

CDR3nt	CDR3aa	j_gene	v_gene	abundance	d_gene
TGTGCCAACATGATGATTTTGGGTACCGGGGAGCTGTTTTTT	CANMMILGTGELFF	TRBJ2-2	TRBV27	.	.
TGTGCCAGCACCCGGGAGTTGGCCTATGGCTACACCTTC	CASTRELAYGYTF	TRBJ1-2	TRBV7-1	few	.
TGTGCCAGCAGTGAAGCTTTCGCCTACGAGCAGTACTTC	CASSEAFAYEQYF	TRBJ2-7	TRBV2	.	.
TGTGCCAGCAGCTTCGAGGGGTACTATGGCTACACCTTC	CASSFEGYYGYTF	TRBJ1-2	TRBV28	many	.
TGTGCCAGCAGCTCCCAAGGGGCGGCCGCTGGAGAGACCCAGTACTTC	CASSSQGAAAGETQYF	TRBJ2-5	TRBV7-9	few	.
TGTGCCAGCAGTGCGTTCGACAGGGTGACGGGGAATGAGCAGTTCTTC	CASSAFDRVTGNEQFF	TRBJ2-1	TRBV2	.	TRBD1
TGTGCCAGCAGCTTAGAACTAGCGGGGGACACAGATACGCAGTATTTT	CASSLELAGDTDTQYF	TRBJ2-3	TRBV7-8	many	TRBD2
TGCGCCAGCAGCCAAGTGGCGGGACTAGATGGTTACAATGAGCAGTTCTTC	CASSQVAGLDGYNEQFF	TRBJ2-1	TRBV4-1	few	TRBD2
TGTGCCAGCAGTTTTGCGGGACAGGCCTATGGCTACACCTTC	CASSFAGQAYGYTF	TRBJ1-2	TRBV12-3/TRBV12-4	.	TRBD1
TGTGCCAGCAGTTTCAGCTGGACAGTAGATCAGCCCCAGCATTTT	CASSFSWTVDQPQHF	TRBJ1-5	TRBV27	few	.
TGCAGTGCTACAACGGAGGGGGTCCCAAATGAGCAGTTCTTC	CSATTEGVPNEQFF	TRBJ2-1	TRBV20-1	few	.
TGTGCCAGCAGTGCCCCGCCAGCGGGGGGGCCGGAAGAGACCCAGTACTTC	CASSAPPAGGPEETQYF	TRBJ2-5	TRBV28	.	TRBD2
TGTGCCAGCAGCCCTTTTTACGGGACAAATAACAATGAGCAGTTCTTC	CASSPFYGTNNNEQFF	TRBJ2-1	TRBV7-2	many	.
TGCGCCAGCAGACGACAGGGAACCGGGGAGCTGTTTTTT	CASRRQGTGELFF	TRBJ2-2	TRBV4-1	.	TRBD1
TGTGCCAGCAGTTCTCCAGGCCGCACGAACACCGGGGAGCTGTTTTTT	CASSSPGRTNTGELFF	TRBJ2-2	TRBV6-1	few	.
TGTGCCAGCAGTTTAGAGTTGGAGGAGCGAGAGACCCAGTACTTC	CASSLELEERETQYF	TRBJ2-5	TRBV28	.	.
TGTGCCAGCACCCCCCTACGGGGAAGCTCCTATAATTCACCCCTCCACTTT	CASTPLRGSSYNSPLHF	TRBJ1-6	TRBV12-3/TRBV12-4	many	.
TGTGCCAGCAGCCCCGGACCTCCGCGGCTAAACACCGGGGAGCTGTTTTTT	CASSPGPPRLNTGELFF	TRBJ2-2	TRBV7-9	.	.
TGCGCCAACCCGGGACAGGGGACTGAAAAACTGTTTTTT	CANPGQGTEKLFF	TRBJ1-4	TRBV5-1	.	TRBD1
TGTGCCAGCAGTCTCACCGGCCTCTATAATTCACCCCTCCACTTT	CASSLTGLYNSPLHF	TRBJ1-6	TRBV6-8	.	.
TGCGCCAGCAGCCCACTCCGAACGGGGGACAACGAGCAGTACTTC	CASSPLRTGDNEQYF	TRBJ2-7	TRBV5-1	.	.
TGTGCCAGCAGTTTGGAGGGTACGGGGTTACAGCCCCAGCATTTT	CASSLEGTGLQPQHF	TRBJ1-5	TRBV12-3/TRBV12-4	few	.
TGCGCCAGCAGCCAGCCAGGGACAGGGCATAGGACAGATACGCAGTATTTT	CASSQPGTGHRTDTQYF	TRBJ2-3	TRBV4-1	.	TRBD1
TGTGCCATCCCCTCGGGGCGGGGATACAATGAGCAGTTCTTC	CAIPSGRGYNEQFF	TRBJ2-1	TRBV10-3	.	.
TGTGCCAGCAGTCCAGGCCATCAAGAGACCCAGTACTTC	CASSPGHQETQYF	TRBJ2-5	TRBV27	few	.
TGTGCCAGCGGTAGGCAGGGCGGAACTGAAGCTTTCTTT	CASGRQGGTEAFF	TRBJ1-1	TRBV6-5	few	.
TGTGCCAGCAGCTTAGAACCCGAGCCCTATGGCTACACCTTC	CASSLEPEPYGYTF	TRBJ1-2	TRBV7-6	few	.
TGTGCCAGCAGCTTTTGGGAGGCCACTTACAATGAGCAGTTCTTC	CASSFWEATYNEQFF	TRBJ2-1	TRBV5-4	.	.
TGTGCCAGTAGTATTAGCGGGGGGACTTACGAGCAGTACTTC	CASSISGGTYEQYF	TRBJ2-7	TRBV19	.	TRBD2
TGTGCCAGCAGTTCGACCTGGAGGGGCTCAAACACCGGGGAGCTGTTTTTT	CASSSTWRGSNTGELFF	TRBJ2-2	TRBV28	few	.
TGTGCCAGCAGCTTTGCCTCTGGGGCCAACGTCCTGACTTTC	CASSFASGANVLTF	TRBJ2-6	TRBV7-2	many	.
TGTGCCACGAGTAGAGACGGGGACTTCACAGATACGCAGTATTTT	CATSRDGDFTDTQYF	TRBJ2-3	TRBV24-1	many	.
TGCGCCAGCAGCCAAGTGGTCGGACAGGGTGGTAATGAGCAGTTCTTC	CASSQVVGQGGNEQFF	TRBJ2-1	TRBV4-1	few	TRBD1
TGTGCCAGCAGTGCCCTCGGACAGGATGGCTACACCTTC	CASSALGQDGYTF	TRBJ1-2	TRBV6-1	many	TRBD1
TGTGCCAGCAGTTCCCTGGCGGGACACAAAGAGACCCAGTACTTC	CASSSLAGHKETQYF	TRBJ2-5	TRBV27	.	.
TGTGCCAGCAGCTCACTGGGTAGCTCTTTAGCTAACTATGGCTACACCTTC	CASSSLGSSLANYGYTF	TRBJ1-2	TRBV7-4	few	.
TGTGCCAGCAGTTTCCCTCCGGGACACCTTTTGGCTGGGGCCAACGTCCTGACTTTC	CASSFPPGHLLAGANVLTF	TRBJ2-6	TRBV6-2/TRBV6-3	.	.
TGTGCCAGCAGCATCGGACAGAAGCCCCAGCATTTT	CASSIGQKPQHF	TRBJ1-5	TRBV13	few	.
TGCGCCAGCAGCGGCTATGTTAACAATGAGCAGTTCTTC	CASSGYVNNEQFF	TRBJ2-1	TRBV5-1	.	.
TGTGCCAGCAGTTTCCTAACAGCCCTGAGAATTGAGACCAATCAGCCCCAGCATTTT	CASSFLTALRIETNQPQHF	TRBJ1-5	TRBV12-3/TRBV12-4	.	.